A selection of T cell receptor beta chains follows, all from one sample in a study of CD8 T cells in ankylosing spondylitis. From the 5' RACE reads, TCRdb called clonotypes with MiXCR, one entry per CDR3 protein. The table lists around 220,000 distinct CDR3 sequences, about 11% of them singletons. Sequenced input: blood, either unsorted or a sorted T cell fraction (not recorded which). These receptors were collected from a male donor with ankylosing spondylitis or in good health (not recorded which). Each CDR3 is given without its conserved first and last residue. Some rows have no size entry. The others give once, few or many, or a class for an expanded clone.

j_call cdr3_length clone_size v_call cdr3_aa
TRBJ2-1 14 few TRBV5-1 ASSAHRGAAVNEQF
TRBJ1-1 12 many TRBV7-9 ASSSPGAPIEAF
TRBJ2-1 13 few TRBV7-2 ASSHLAGGVNEQF
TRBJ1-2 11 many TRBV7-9 ASSFSGQGDFH
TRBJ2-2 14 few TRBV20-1 SATLAGGPNTGELF
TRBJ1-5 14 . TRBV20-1 SARDYFGDRVAPQH
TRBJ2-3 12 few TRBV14 ASSQAGSTDTQY
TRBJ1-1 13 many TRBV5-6 ASSIGTSVFTEAF
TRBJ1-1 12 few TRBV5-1 ASSFGGGSTEAF
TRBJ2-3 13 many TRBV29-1 SVIRMVGPQDTQY
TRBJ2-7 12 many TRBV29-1 SVDNGLASREQY
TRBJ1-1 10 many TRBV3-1 ASSYRGEVAF
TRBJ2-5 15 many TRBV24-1 ATSDQTPGRGKETQY
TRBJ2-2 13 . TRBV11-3 ASSSPGRVGGELF
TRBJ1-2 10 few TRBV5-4 ASSLQPDGYT
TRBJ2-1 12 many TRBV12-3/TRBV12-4 ASSLQRGPNEQF
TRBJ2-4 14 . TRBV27 ASSFKHRDPKNIQY
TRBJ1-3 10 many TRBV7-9 ASSLGGNTIY
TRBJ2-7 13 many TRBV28 ASSPPERGAYEQY
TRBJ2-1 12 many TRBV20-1 SAPPPVASNEQF
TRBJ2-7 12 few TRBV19 ASSATGQGSEQY
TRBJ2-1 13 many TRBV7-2 ASSPPSGGYNEQF
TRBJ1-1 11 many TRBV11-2 ASSTGQGNEAF
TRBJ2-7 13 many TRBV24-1 ATSDMTGGRYEQY
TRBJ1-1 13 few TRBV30 AWSVDDRPHTEAF
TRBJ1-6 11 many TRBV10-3 AISDNPNSPLH
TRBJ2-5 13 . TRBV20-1 SASGGAEFGETQY
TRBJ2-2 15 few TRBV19 ASSKKSVGTERGELF
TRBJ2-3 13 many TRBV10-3 ATTSGTRGTDTQY
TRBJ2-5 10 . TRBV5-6 ASSPREETQY
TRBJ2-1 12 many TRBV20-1 SAYSPLGPNEQF
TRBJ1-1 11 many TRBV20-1 SAPHGVGTEAF
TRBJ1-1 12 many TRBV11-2 ASSLVHGNTEAF
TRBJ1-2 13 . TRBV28 ASSSGKQSPRGYT
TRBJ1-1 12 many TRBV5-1 ASSFEGQNTEAF
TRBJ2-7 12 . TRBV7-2 ASSLDQGAYEQY
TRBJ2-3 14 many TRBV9 ASSVNDRSSTDTQY
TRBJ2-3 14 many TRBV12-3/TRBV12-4 ASSYPPTGSTDTQY
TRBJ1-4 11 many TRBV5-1 ASRTTGNEKLF
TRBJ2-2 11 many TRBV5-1 ASSQDYTGELF
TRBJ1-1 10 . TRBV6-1 EIRTGRTEAF
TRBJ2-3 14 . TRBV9 ASTAWMGVPPDTQY
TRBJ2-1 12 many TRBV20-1 SARGVRNYNEQF
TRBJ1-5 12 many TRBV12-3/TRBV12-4 ASSTTGGRQPQH
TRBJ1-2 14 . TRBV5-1 ASSLAFAGDGYGYT
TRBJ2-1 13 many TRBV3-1 ASSQGSSGYNEQF
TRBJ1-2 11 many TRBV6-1 ASRRGGDYGYT
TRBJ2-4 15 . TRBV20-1 SARLPDPSLRENIQY
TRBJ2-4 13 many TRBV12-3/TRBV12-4 ASSSLWGPKNIQY
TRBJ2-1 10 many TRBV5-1 ASSLTTNEQF